This TCR beta chain was sequenced for a study of graft-versus-host responses after intestinal transplantation. Looking at the study overall: After anti-thymocyte globulin induction, recipients took tacrolimus and steroids for three to four years.

Study observations and caveats: Maximum circulating GvH clone levels tracked with early post-transplant HvG decreases. Allografts of patients with graft-donor T cell macrochimerism showed high graft-versus-host to host-versus-graft clone ratios.

On this clone: Its target is unknown.

Assay used: immunoSEQ multiplex PCR; TCRdb lists only in-frame clones, some missing. The sample shows nearly 95,000 clones, just over 90% of them seen only once. Per the germline V gene, CDR1 is SGHAT and CDR2 is FQNNGV. V lost 3 bases and J lost 2, with 7 bases in between. This CDR3 is 13 amino acids long. The chain is built from TRBV11-2 and TRBJ2-5, with D maybe TRBD2 (6 bases). This sequence originates from a human donor who received an intestinal transplant. The sequenced sample was unstimulated CD8+ T cells sorted from spleen or lymph node cells, obtained before intestinal transplant. The CDR3 nucleotides read TGTGCCAGCAGCTTTCGGGGGCAAGAGACCCAGTACTTC. The encoded protein is CASSFRGQETQYF.